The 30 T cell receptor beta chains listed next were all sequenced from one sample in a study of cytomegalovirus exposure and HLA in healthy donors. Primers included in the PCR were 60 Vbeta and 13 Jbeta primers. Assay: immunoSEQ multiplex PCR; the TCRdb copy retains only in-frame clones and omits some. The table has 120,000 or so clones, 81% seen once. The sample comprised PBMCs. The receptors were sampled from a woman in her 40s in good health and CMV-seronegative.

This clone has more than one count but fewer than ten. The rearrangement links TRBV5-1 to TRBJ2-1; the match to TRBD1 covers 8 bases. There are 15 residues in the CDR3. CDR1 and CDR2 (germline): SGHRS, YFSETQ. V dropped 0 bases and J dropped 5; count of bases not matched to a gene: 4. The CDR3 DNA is TGCGCCAGCAGCTTGGTGGTGGGACAGGACAATGAGCAGTTCTTC. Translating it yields CASSLVVGQDNEQFF.

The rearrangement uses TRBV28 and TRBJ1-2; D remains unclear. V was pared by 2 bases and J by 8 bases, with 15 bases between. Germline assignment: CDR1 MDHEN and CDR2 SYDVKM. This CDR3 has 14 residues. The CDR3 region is CASSLGPAVVGYTF. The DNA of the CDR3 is TGTGCCAGCAGTTTAGGCCCCGCGGTGGTAGGCTACACCTTC.

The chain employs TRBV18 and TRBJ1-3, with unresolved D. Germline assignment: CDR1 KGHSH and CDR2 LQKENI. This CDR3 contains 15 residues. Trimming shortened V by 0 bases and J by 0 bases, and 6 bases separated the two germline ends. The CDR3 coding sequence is TGTGCCAGCTCACCACCGGCTGCCTCTGGAAACACCATATATTTT. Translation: CASSPPAASGNTIYF.

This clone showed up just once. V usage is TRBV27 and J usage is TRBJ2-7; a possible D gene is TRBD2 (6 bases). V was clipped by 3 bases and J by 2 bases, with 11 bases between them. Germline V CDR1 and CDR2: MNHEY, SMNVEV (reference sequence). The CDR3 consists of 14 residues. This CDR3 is CASSLAGSPYEQYF. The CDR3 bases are TGTGCCAGCAGTTTGGCGGGATCCCCCTACGAGCAGTACTTC.

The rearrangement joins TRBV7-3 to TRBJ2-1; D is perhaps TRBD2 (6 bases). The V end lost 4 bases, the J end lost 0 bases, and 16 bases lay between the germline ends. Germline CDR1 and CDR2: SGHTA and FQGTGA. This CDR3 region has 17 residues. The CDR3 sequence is CASSSSLAYSSYNEQFF. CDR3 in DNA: TGTGCCAGCAGCTCCAGCCTAGCGTATAGCTCCTACAATGAGCAGTTCTTC. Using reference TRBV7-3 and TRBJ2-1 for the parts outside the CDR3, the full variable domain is GAGVSQTPSNKVTEKGKYVELRCDPISGHTALYWYRQSLGQGPEFLIYFQGTGAADDSGLPNDRFFAVRPEGSVSTLKIQRTERGDSAVYLCASSSSLAYSSYNEQFFGPGTRLTVL.

This chain's CDR3 is CSARDREGKETQYF. For the CDR3, the DNA is TGCAGCGCCCGGGACAGGGAGGGAAAAGAGACCCAGTACTTC. The V gene is TRBV29-1, the J gene TRBJ2-5, with 9 bases matching TRBD1. The CDR3 runs to 14 residues. V was pared by 7 bases and J by 3 bases, with 9 bases of the junction left unmatched. Germline V gene lookup returns CDR1 SQVTM and CDR2 ANQGSEA.

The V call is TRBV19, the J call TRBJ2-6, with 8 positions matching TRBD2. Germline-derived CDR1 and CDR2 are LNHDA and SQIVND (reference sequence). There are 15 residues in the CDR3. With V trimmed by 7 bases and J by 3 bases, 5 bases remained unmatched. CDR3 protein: CASTRGGLGANVLTF. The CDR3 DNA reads TGTGCCAGTACCCGCGGGGGGCTTGGGGCCAACGTCCTGACTTTC.

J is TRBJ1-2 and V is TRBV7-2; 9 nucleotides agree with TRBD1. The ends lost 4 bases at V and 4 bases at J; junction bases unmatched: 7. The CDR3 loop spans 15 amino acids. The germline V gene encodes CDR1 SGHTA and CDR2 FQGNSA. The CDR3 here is CASSSGQGMIYGYTF. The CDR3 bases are TGTGCCAGCAGCTCAGGACAGGGGATGATCTATGGCTACACCTTC.

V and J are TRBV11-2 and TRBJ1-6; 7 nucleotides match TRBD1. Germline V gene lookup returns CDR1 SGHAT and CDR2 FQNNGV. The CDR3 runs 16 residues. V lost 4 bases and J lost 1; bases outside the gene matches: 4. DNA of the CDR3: TGTGCCAGCAGCTCAGGACAGGAGTCCTATAATTCACCCCTCCACTTT. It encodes CASSSGQESYNSPLHF.

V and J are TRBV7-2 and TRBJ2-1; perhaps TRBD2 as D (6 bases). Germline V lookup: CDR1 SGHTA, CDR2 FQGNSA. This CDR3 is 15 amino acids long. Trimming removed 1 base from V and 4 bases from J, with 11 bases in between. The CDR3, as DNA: TGTGCCAGCAGCTTAGTCACTAGCCCTTACAATGAGCAGTTCTTC. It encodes CASSLVTSPYNEQFF.

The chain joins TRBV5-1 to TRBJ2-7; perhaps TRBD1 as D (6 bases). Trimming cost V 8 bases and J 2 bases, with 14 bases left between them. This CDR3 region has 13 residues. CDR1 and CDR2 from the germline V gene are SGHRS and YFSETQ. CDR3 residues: CARYRVLTYEQYF. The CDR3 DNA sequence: TGCGCCAGATACAGGGTTCTCACCTACGAGCAGTACTTC. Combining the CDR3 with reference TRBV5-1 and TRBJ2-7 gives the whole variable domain KAGVTQTPRYLIKTRGQQVTLSCSPISGHRSVSWYQQTPGQGLQFLFEYFSETQRNKGNFPGRFSGRQFSNSRSEMNVSTLELGDSALYLCARYRVLTYEQYFGPGTRLTVT.

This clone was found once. CDR3 DNA: TGCGCCAGCAGCCAAGATCGAGGCTGGCCCTACGAGCAGTACTTC. Translating gives CASSQDRGWPYEQYF. This sequence joins TRBV4-3 and TRBJ2-7; D is ambiguous. Trimming took 0 bases from V and 2 from J, leaving 11 bases between them. The CDR3 is 15 amino acids. Germline CDR1 is LGHNA and CDR2 is YSLEER.

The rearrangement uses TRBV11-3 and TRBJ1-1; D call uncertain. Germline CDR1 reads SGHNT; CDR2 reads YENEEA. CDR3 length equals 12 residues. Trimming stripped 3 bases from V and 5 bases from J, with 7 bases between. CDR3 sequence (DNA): TGTGCCAGCAGCTTTACCGGTACTGAAGCTTTCTTT. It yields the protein CASSFTGTEAFF.

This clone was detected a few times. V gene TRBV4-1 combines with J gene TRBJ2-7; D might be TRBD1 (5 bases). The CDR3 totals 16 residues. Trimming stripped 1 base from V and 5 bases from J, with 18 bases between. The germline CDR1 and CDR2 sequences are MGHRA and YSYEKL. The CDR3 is CASSQALAGPRDEQYF. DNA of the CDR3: TGCGCCAGCAGCCAAGCGCTGGCAGGCCCCAGGGACGAGCAGTACTTC.

CDR3 sequence reads: CASGRQGNSPLHF. In DNA, the CDR3 is TGTGCCAGCGGGAGACAGGGGAATTCACCCCTCCACTTT. The genes are TRBV6-5 and TRBJ1-6, with 8 bases lining up with TRBD1. The CDR3 has 13 residues. Trimming removed 8 bases from V and 7 bases from J; junction bases left unmatched: 4. Germline V lookup: CDR1 MNHEY, CDR2 SVGAGI.

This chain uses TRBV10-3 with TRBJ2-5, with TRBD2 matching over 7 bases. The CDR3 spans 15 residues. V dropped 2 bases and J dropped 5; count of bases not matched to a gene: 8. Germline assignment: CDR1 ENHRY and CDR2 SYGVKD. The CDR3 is CAISEPDIGRETQYF. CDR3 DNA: TGTGCCATCAGTGAGCCAGATATCGGGAGGGAGACCCAGTACTTC.

The CDR3: CASTHRSVEAFF. The CDR3 DNA sequence: TGTGCCAGTACCCACAGGTCGGTAGAAGCTTTCTTT. The J gene is TRBJ1-1, the V gene TRBV19; possibly TRBD1 for D (5 bases). Deletions cut 7 bases from V and 8 bases from J, with 14 bases between. The CDR3 is 12 amino acids. Germline CDR1 and CDR2: LNHDA and SQIVND (reference sequence).

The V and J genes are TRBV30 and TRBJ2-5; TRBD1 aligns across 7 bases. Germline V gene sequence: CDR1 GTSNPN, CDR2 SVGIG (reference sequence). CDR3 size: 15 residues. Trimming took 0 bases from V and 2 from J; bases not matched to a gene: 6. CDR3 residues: CAWSVWDRLQETQYF. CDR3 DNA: TGTGCCTGGAGTGTATGGGACAGACTACAAGAGACCCAGTACTTC.

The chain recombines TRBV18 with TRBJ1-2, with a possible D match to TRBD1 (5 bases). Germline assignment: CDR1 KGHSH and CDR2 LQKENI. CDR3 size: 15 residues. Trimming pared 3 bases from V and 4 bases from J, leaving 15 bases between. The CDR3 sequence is CASSPSPWGLYGYTF. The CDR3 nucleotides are TGTGCCAGCTCACCTTCGCCCTGGGGCCTCTATGGCTACACCTTC.

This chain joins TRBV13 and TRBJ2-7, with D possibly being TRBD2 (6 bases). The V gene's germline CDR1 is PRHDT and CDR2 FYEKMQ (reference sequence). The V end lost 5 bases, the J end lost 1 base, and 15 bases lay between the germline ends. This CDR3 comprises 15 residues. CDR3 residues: CASSRLGGPSYEQYF. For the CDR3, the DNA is TGTGCCAGCAGCCGACTGGGGGGACCTTCCTACGAGCAGTACTTC.

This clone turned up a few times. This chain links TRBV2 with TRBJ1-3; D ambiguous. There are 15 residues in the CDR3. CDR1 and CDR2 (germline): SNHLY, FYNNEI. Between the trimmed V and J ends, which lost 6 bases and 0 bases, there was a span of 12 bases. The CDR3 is CASSATDYSGNTIYF. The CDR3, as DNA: TGTGCCAGCAGCGCCACAGATTACTCTGGAAACACCATATATTTT.

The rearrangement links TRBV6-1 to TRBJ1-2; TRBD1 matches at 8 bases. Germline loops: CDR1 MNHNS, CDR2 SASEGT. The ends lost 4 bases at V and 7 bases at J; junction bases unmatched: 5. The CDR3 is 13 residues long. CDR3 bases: TGTGCCAGCAGTGCCGAAGACAGGGGTGGCTACACCTTC. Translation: CASSAEDRGGYTF.

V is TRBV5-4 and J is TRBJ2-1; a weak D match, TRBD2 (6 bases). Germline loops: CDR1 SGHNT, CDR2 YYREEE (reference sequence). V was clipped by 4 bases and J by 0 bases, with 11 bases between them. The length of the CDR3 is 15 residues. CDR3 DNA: TGTGCCAGCAGCCCGGACGGGGGCTCCTACAATGAGCAGTTCTTC. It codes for CASSPDGGSYNEQFF.

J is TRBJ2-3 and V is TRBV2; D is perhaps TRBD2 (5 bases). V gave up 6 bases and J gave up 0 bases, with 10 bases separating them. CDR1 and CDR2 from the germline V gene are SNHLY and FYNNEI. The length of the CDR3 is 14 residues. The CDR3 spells CASRREVSTDTQYF. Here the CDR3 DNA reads TGTGCCAGCAGGAGGGAAGTCAGCACAGATACGCAGTATTTT.

The CDR3 DNA reads as TGTGCCAGCAGCCAAGCAACTAGCGGGGGGGTGGAGACCCAGTACTTC. The encoded protein is CASSQATSGGVETQYF. The chain couples TRBV4-2 to TRBJ2-5; 13 bases fit TRBD2. CDR3 length equals 16 residues. CDR1 and CDR2 from the germline V gene are LGHNA and YNFKEQ. The V gene end was trimmed by 1 base and the J gene end by 5 bases; junction bases not matched to a gene: 4.

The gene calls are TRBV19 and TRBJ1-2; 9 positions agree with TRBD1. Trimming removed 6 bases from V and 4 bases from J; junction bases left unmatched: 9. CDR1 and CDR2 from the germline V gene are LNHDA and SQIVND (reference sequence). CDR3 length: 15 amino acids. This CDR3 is CASSPQGAWVYGYTF. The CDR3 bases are TGTGCCAGTAGCCCACAGGGGGCTTGGGTCTATGGCTACACCTTC.

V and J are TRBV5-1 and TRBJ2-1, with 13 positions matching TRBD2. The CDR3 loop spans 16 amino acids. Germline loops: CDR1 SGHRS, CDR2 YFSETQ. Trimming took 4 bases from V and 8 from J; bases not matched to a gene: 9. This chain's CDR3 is CASSPRTSGSSYEQFF. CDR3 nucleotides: TGCGCCAGCAGCCCCAGGACTAGCGGGAGTAGCTATGAGCAGTTCTTC.

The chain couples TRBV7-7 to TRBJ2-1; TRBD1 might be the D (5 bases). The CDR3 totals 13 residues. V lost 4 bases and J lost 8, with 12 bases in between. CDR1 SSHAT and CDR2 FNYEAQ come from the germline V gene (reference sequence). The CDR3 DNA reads TGTGCCAGCAGCTCGGCAAGGGGCGATGAGCAGTTCTTC. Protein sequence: CASSSARGDEQFF.

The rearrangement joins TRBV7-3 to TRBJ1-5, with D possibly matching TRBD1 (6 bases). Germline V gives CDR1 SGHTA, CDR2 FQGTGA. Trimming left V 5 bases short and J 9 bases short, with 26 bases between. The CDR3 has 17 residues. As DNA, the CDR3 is TGTGCCAGCAGCGATTCTACCGGGACACGGAATGTTGGGCCCCAGCATTTT. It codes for CASSDSTGTRNVGPQHF.

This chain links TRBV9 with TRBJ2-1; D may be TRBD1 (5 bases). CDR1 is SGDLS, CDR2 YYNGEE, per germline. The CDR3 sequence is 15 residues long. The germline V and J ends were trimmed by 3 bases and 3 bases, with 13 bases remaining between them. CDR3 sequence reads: CASSAGAENYNEQFF. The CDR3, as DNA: TGTGCCAGCAGCGCTGGGGCGGAGAACTACAATGAGCAGTTCTTC.